The entry below describes one T cell receptor (beta chain). The source of the sample is a study of blood T cell repertoires in COVID-19. Across the study: From the United States, Italy and Spain came samples of acute and convalescent COVID-19.

Libraries were prepared by immunoSEQ multiplex PCR; TCRdb keeps only in-frame clonotypes and omits some of them. The table shows roughly 150,000 clones, with about 80% occurring only once. This sequence was found in a man aged 70-80 years with active or convalescent COVID-19. Sequenced material: peripheral blood.

The CDR3 DNA sequence: TGTGCCAGCAGCTTGGGACGGCGGATTGTTAATGAAAAACTGTTTTTT. Encoded protein: CASSLGRRIVNEKLFF. The J gene is TRBJ1-4, the V gene TRBV5-8; D not certain. CDR1 is SGHTS and CDR2 is YDEGEE in the germline V gene. The CDR3 length is 16 residues. The V end was cut by 0 bases, the J end by 4 bases, with 13 bases between. The complete variable domain, with remaining parts taken from reference TRBV5-8 and TRBJ1-4, reads EAGVTQSPTHLIKTRGQQATLRCSPISGHTSVYWYQQALGLGLQFLLWYDEGEERNRGNFPPRFSGRQFPNYSSELNVNALELEDSALYLCASSLGRRIVNEKLFFGSGTQLSVL.